The rows below give T cell receptor beta chains drawn from one sample of a study of cytomegalovirus exposure and HLA in healthy donors. The assay was immunoSEQ multiplex PCR, and TCRdb's table has in-frame clones only and misses some. Of approximately 190,000 clones in the sample, 75% to 90% were seen once. The sequencing input was PBMCs. All receptors derive from a boy younger than 10 in good health and CMV-seronegative. CDR3s include the opening cysteine and the closing phenylalanine or tryptophan. D genes are given only for firm matches. Only part of the rows carry a size: once, few, many, or a class if the clone is expanded.

V gene	J gene	D gene	clone size	CDR3 DNA	CDR3 protein
TRBV5-1	TRBJ2-5	NA	NA	TGCGCCAGCAGCTTGGAATCGGGGACCCAGTACTTC	CASSLESGTQYF
TRBV7-3	TRBJ2-5	NA	NA	TGTGCCAGCAGCTGGAGGGGGGGCATCCAAGAGACCCAGTACTTC	CASSWRGGIQETQYF
TRBV28	TRBJ2-6	NA	once	TGTGCCAGCAGTGTCGACAGTCGGAGTAGTAATGATGGGGCCAACGTCCTGACTTTC	CASSVDSRSSNDGANVLTF
TRBV6-1	TRBJ1-5	NA	NA	TGTGCCAGCAGTGAAGGGGCAGTTAGCAATCAGCCCCAGCATTTT	CASSEGAVSNQPQHF
TRBV5-4	TRBJ2-2	TRBD1	NA	TGTGCCAGCAGCTTGGGAGGGGACAGGGGCAAATATGCCGGGGAGCTGTTTTTT	CASSLGGDRGKYAGELFF
TRBV6-5	TRBJ2-7	TRBD1	few	TGTGCCAGCAGCAGGGACAGGTACGAGCAGTACTTC	CASSRDRYEQYF
TRBV6-5	TRBJ1-4	NA	NA	TGTGCCAGCAGTTCGCAGGGGAGAGCTAATGAAAAACTGTTTTTT	CASSSQGRANEKLFF
TRBV9	TRBJ2-2	NA	NA	TGTGCCAGCAGCGTTCCAGGGACCGGGGAGCTGTTTTTT	CASSVPGTGELFF
TRBV7-9	TRBJ1-1	NA	few	TGTGCCAGCAGCTTGGACATGGGGTTTGATGAAGCTTTCTTT	CASSLDMGFDEAFF
TRBV30	TRBJ2-7	TRBD1	NA	TGTGCCTGGAGAACAGGGGTCTACGAGCAGTACTTC	CAWRTGVYEQYF
TRBV6-4	TRBJ1-2	TRBD1	NA	TGTGCCAGCAGTCCCCAACAGGGGGCTGATGGCTACACCTTC	CASSPQQGADGYTF
TRBV30	TRBJ1-1	NA	NA	TGTGCCTGGAGTGTGTTACAGACGGGGACTGAAGCTTTCTTT	CAWSVLQTGTEAFF
TRBV10-2	TRBJ1-1	NA	NA	TGCGCCAGCAGTGAGTCGTCCGCGGGGGTTGAAGCTTTCTTT	CASSESSAGVEAFF
TRBV5-1	TRBJ1-1	TRBD1	NA	TGCGCCAGCAGCCCGGGGGACAGGGGAGGATTGGATGCTTTCTTT	CASSPGDRGGLDAFF
TRBV6-6	TRBJ2-7	NA	NA	TGTGCCAGCAGTTTAAACTACGAGCAGTACTTC	CASSLNYEQYF
TRBV7-9	TRBJ1-1	NA	NA	TGTTCCAGCAGCTTAGCGGGGGGGGCTGAAGCTTTCTTT	CSSSLAGGAEAFF
TRBV19	TRBJ1-1	NA	NA	TGTGCCAGTAGTAAGGGAGGGTTTGAAGCTTTCTTT	CASSKGGFEAFF
TRBV11-2	TRBJ2-7	NA	NA	TGTGCCAGCAGCTTCTATGGGGGGAGCTCCTACGAGCAGTACTTC	CASSFYGGSSYEQYF
TRBV7-9	TRBJ1-5	TRBD1	NA	TGTTCCAGCAGCCCCCAGGGGGCGGACCAGCCCCAGCATTTT	CSSSPQGADQPQHF
TRBV7-9	TRBJ1-4	TRBD1	NA	TGTGCCAGCAGCTTAGGGACAGGGGGCGGTGAAAAACTGTTTTTT	CASSLGTGGGEKLFF
TRBV7-2	TRBJ1-1	NA	NA	TGTGCCAGCAGCTTTCAGTGGGTAGACACTGGAGCTTTCTTT	CASSFQWVDTGAFF
TRBV11-2	TRBJ2-1	NA	NA	TGTGCCAGCAGCTCCAGGGTCCCCCTCTACAATGAGCAGTTCTTC	CASSSRVPLYNEQFF
TRBV11-2	TRBJ1-2	NA	NA	TGTGCCAGCAGCCCAAGGGGAGGCGAGGATGGCTACACCTTC	CASSPRGGEDGYTF
TRBV4-1	TRBJ2-4	TRBD2	NA	TGCGCCAGCAGCCAAGGGCGCGGGGGGGCTGGAAACATTCAGTACTTC	CASSQGRGGAGNIQYF
TRBV6-1	TRBJ1-1	TRBD1	NA	TGTGCCAGCAGCCCAGGGGGTTCAGGGAAAGCTTTCTTT	CASSPGGSGKAFF
TRBV19	TRBJ2-7	TRBD2	NA	TGTGCCAGTAGTATCAGGGCGGGACTAGCACTGTACGAGCAGTACTTC	CASSIRAGLALYEQYF
TRBV5-1	TRBJ1-1	NA	NA	TGCGCCAGCAGCTTGGCAGGGGTTGTCCACACTGAAGCTTTCTTT	CASSLAGVVHTEAFF
TRBV28	TRBJ1-5	NA	NA	TGTGCCAGCAGTTTATGGAAGGGGGACATTAGCAATCAGCCCCAGCATTTT	CASSLWKGDISNQPQHF
TRBV5-4	TRBJ1-4	NA	few	TGTGCCAGCAGCCCCCAGACAACTAATGAAAAACTGTTTTTT	CASSPQTTNEKLFF
TRBV6-1	TRBJ2-7	NA	NA	TGTGCCAGCAGGGACAGCACCTACGAGCAGTACTTC	CASRDSTYEQYF
TRBV6-1	TRBJ1-1	NA	NA	TGTGCCAGCAGTGTGAGGGCCCCCACTGAAGCTTTCTTT	CASSVRAPTEAFF
TRBV28	TRBJ2-3	TRBD2	NA	TGTGCCAGCAGCTCGGGGGAGGGTACGCAGTATTTT	CASSSGEGTQYF
TRBV7-9	TRBJ1-1	NA	NA	TGTGCCAGCAGCTTAGAACTCAATGAAGCTTTCTTT	CASSLELNEAFF
TRBV15	TRBJ2-7	NA	NA	TGTGCCACCAGCGGCAGGCTCTCCTACGAGCAGTACTTC	CATSGRLSYEQYF
TRBV19	TRBJ2-1	NA	NA	TGTGCCAGTAGTTGGCTAGCCTTGGGTGAGCAGTTCTTC	CASSWLALGEQFF
TRBV6-5	TRBJ2-7	TRBD2	few	TGTGCCAGCAGGATTGGACTAGCGGGAGACGAGCAGTACTTC	CASRIGLAGDEQYF
TRBV5-1	TRBJ2-1	TRBD2	NA	TGCGCCAGCAGCTTGGTAGTTAGCGGGACTATATTCTCCTACAATGAGCAGTTCTTC	CASSLVVSGTIFSYNEQFF
TRBV6-5	TRBJ2-7	NA	NA	TGTGCCAGCAGTCCGATCGACAGCTACGAGCAGTACTTC	CASSPIDSYEQYF
TRBV21-1	TRBJ2-5	NA	NA	TGTGCCAGCAGCAAGGCAGGGGTTGGAGGAAAGACCCAGTACTTC	CASSKAGVGGKTQYF
TRBV19	TRBJ2-1	NA	NA	TGTGCCAGTAGGGTAGCCGGCGGTGAGCAGTTCTTC	CASRVAGGEQFF
TRBV2	TRBJ2-1	NA	NA	TGTGCCAGCAGTGGAGACAGGAACCGCTTGGGGTCGGACAATGAGCAGTTCTTC	CASSGDRNRLGSDNEQFF
TRBV5-1	TRBJ2-5	TRBD2	NA	TGCGCCAGCAGCTTGGGAGCAGCGAGCGGGGGGTTCAAAGAGACCCAGTACTTC	CASSLGAASGGFKETQYF
TRBV28	TRBJ2-7	NA	NA	TGTGCCAGCAGTTCCCCCGGACAGCGCTCCTACGAGCAGTACTTC	CASSSPGQRSYEQYF
TRBV30	TRBJ2-7	TRBD2	NA	TGTGCCTGGGGGACTAGAAGATCCTACGAGCAGTACTTC	CAWGTRRSYEQYF
TRBV7-9	TRBJ2-7	TRBD1	NA	TGTGCCAGCAGCTCGCAACAGGGGCGCGAGCAGTACTTC	CASSSQQGREQYF
TRBV30	TRBJ2-7	NA	NA	TGTGCCTGGAGTGTTCTCGGGAGCTACTACGAGCAGTACTTC	CAWSVLGSYYEQYF
TRBV6-4	TRBJ2-6	NA	once	TGTGCCACTAGGAGCTCTGGGGCCAACGTCCTGACTTTC	CATRSSGANVLTF
TRBV29-1	TRBJ1-1	NA	NA	TGCAGCACGCGGAACACTGAAGCTTTCTTT	CSTRNTEAFF
TRBV5-1	TRBJ2-1	TRBD1	NA	TGCGCCAGCAGCTCACCCCCGGGACAGATTCCCCTCAATGAGCAGTTCTTC	CASSSPPGQIPLNEQFF
TRBV5-1	TRBJ2-5	NA	NA	TGCGCCAGCAGCTACGACAACAGGGTCCGCCAAGAGACCCAGTACTTC	CASSYDNRVRQETQYF